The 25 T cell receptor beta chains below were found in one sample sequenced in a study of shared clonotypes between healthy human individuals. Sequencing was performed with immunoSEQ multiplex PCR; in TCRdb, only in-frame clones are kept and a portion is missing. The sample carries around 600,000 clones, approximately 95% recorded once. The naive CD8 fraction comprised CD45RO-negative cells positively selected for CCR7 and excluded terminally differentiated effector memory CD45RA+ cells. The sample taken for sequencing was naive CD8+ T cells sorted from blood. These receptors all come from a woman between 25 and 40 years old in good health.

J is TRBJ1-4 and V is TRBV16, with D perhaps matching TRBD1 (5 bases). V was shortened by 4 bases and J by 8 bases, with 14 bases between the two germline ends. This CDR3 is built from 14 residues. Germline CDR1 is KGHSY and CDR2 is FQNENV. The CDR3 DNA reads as TGTGCCAGCAGCCCCCGGGTCCGGGACGAAAAACTGTTTTTT. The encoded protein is CASSPRVRDEKLFF.

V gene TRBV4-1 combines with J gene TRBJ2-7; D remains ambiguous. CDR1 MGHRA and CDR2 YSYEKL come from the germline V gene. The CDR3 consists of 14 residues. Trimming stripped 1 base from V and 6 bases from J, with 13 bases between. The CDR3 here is CASSQVLASLEQYF. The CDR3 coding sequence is TGCGCCAGCAGCCAAGTACTCGCCAGCCTCGAGCAGTACTTC.

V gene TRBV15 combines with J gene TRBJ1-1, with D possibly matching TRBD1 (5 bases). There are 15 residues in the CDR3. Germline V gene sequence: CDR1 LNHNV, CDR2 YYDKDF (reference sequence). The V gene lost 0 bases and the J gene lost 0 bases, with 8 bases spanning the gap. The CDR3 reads CATSREQALNTEAFF. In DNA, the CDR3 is TGTGCCACCAGCAGAGAACAGGCTTTGAACACTGAAGCTTTCTTT. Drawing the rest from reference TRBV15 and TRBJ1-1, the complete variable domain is DAMVIQNPRYQVTQFGKPVTLSCSQTLNHNVMYWYQQKSSQAPKLLFHYYDKDFNNEADTPDNFQSRRPNTSFCFLDIRSPGLGDTAMYLCATSREQALNTEAFFGQGTRLTVV.

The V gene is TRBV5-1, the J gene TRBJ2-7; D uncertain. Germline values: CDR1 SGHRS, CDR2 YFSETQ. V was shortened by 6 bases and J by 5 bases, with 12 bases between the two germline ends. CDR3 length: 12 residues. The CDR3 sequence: CASTTGEDEQYF. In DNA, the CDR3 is TGCGCCAGCACAACGGGCGAGGACGAGCAGTACTTC. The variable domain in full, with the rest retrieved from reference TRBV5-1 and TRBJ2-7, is KAGVTQTPRYLIKTRGQQVTLSCSPISGHRSVSWYQQTPGQGLQFLFEYFSETQRNKGNFPGRFSGRQFSNSRSEMNVSTLELGDSALYLCASTTGEDEQYFGPGTRLTVT.

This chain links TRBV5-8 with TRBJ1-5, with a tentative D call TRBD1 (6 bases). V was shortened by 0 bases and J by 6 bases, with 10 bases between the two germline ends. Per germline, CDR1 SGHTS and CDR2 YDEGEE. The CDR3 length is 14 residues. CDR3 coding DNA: TGTGCCAGCAGCTTGGGTGCAGGGGTTCAGCCCCAGCATTTT. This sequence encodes CASSLGAGVQPQHF.

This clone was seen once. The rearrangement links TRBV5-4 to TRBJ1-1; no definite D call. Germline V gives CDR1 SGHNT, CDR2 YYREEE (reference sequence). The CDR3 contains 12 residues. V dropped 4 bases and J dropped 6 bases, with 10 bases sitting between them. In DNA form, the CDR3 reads TGTGCCAGCAGCCAGGTTGGGGCTGAAGCTTTCTTT. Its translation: CASSQVGAEAFF.

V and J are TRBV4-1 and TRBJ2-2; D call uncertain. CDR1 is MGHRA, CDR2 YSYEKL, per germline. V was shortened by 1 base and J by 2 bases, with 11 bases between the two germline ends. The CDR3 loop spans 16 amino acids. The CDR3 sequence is CASSQVKGSNTGELFF. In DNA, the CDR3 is TGCGCCAGCAGCCAAGTAAAGGGATCTAACACCGGGGAGCTGTTTTTT.

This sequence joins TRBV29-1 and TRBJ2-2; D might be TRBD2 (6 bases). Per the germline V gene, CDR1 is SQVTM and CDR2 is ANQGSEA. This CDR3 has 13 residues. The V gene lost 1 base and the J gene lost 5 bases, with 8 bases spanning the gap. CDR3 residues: CSVEGGDTGELFF. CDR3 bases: TGCAGCGTTGAAGGGGGGGATACCGGGGAGCTGTTTTTT.

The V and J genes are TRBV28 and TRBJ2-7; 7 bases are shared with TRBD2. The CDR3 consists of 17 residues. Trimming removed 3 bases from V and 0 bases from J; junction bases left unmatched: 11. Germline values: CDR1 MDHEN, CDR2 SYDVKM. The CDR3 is CASSFPGEGGDSYEQYF. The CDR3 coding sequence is TGTGCCAGCAGTTTTCCCGGGGAGGGCGGCGACTCCTACGAGCAGTACTTC. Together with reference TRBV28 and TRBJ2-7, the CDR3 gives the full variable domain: DVKVTQSSRYLVKRTGEKVFLECVQDMDHENMFWYRQDPGLGLRLIYFSYDVKMKEKGDIPEGYSVSREKKERFSLILESASTNQTSMYLCASSFPGEGGDSYEQYFGPGTRLTVT.

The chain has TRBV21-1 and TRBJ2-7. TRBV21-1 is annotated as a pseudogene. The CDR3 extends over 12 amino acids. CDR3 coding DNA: TGTGCCAGCAGCAAAGGAGGGGCTGGGCAGTACTTC. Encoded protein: CASSKGGAGQYF.

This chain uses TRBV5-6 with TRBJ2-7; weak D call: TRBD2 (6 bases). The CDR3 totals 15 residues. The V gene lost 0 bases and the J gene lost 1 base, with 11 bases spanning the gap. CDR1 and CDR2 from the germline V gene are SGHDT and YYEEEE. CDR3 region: CASSLGGVGSYEQYF. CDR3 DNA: TGTGCCAGCAGCTTGGGCGGGGTAGGTTCCTACGAGCAGTACTTC.

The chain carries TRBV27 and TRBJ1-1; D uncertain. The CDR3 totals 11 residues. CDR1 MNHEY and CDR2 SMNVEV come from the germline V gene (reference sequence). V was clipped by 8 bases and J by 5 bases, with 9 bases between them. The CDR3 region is CASGPFTEAFF. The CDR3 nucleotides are TGTGCCAGCGGCCCCTTTACTGAAGCTTTCTTT.

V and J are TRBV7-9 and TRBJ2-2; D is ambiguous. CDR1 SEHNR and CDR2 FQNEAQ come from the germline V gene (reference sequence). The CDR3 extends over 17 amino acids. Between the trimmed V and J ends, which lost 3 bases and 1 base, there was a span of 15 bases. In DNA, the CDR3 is TGTGCCAGCAGCTTTGTTGGCCTCGATGAGAACACCGGGGAGCTGTTTTTT. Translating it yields CASSFVGLDENTGELFF.

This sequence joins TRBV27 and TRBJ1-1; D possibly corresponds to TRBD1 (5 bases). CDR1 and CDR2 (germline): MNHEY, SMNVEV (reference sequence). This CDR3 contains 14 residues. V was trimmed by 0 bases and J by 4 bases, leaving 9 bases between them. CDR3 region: CASSLSGDRTEAFF. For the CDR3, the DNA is TGTGCCAGCAGTTTATCGGGGGATCGCACTGAAGCTTTCTTT.

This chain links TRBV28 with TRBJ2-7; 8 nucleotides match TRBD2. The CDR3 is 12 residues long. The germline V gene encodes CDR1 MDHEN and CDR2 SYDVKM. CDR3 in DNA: TGTGCTTCCAGCGGGAGTAGCGGCGAGCAGTACTTC. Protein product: CASSGSSGEQYF.

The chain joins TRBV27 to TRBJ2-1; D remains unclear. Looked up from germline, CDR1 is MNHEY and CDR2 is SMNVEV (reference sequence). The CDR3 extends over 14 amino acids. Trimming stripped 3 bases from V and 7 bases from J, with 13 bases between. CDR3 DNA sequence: TGTGCCAGCAGTTTCAGCCCTTGGGGAAATGAGCAGTTCTTC. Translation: CASSFSPWGNEQFF.

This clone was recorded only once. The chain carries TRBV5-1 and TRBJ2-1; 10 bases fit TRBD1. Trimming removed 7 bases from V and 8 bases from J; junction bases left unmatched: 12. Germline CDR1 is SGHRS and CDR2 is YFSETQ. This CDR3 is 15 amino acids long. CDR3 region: CASYVGTGVPDEQFF. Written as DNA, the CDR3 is TGCGCCAGCTATGTGGGGACAGGGGTCCCCGATGAGCAGTTCTTC.

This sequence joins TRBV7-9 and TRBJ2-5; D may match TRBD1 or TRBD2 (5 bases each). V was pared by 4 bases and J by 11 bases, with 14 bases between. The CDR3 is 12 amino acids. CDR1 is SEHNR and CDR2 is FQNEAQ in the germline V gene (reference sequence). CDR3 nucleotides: TGTGCCAGCAGCTCAGGGATATGGGAGCAGTACTTC. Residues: CASSSGIWEQYF.

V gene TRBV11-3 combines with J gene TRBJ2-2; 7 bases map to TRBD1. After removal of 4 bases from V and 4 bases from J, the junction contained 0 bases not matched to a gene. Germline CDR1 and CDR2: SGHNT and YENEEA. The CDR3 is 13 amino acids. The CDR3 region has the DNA TGTGCCAGCAGCTGGACAGGCACCGGGGAGCTGTTTTTT. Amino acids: CASSWTGTGELFF.

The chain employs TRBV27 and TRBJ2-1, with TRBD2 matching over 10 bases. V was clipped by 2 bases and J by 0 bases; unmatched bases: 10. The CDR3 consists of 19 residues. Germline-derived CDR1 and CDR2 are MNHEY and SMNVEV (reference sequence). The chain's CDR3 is CASSLIPPTSGASYNEQFF. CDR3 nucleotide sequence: TGTGCCAGCAGTTTAATCCCCCCTACTAGCGGGGCCTCCTACAATGAGCAGTTCTTC.

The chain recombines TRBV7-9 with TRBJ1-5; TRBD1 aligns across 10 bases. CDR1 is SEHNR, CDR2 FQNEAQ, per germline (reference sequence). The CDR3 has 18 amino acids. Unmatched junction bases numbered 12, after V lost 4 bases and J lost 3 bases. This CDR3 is CASSSSTAGTGVNQPQHF. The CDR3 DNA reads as TGTGCCAGCAGCTCCTCAACTGCCGGGACAGGGGTCAATCAGCCCCAGCATTTT.

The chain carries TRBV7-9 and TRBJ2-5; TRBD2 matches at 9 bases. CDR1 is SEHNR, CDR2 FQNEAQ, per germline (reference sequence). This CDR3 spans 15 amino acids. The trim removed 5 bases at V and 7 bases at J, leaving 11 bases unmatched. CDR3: CASSPSGEGSGTQYF. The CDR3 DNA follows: TGTGCCAGCAGCCCTAGCGGGGAGGGGAGCGGGACCCAGTACTTC.

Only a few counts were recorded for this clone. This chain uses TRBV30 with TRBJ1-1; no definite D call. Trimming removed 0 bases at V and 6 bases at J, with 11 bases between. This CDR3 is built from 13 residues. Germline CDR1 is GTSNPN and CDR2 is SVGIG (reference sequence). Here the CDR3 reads CAWSVLSFAEAFF. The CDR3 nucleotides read TGTGCCTGGAGTGTATTGTCTTTCGCTGAAGCTTTCTTT.

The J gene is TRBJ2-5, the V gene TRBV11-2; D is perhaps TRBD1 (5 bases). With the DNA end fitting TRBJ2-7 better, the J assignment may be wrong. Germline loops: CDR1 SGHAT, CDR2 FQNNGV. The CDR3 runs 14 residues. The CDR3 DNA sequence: TGTGCCAGCAGCTTAGGGGGCAGGACCTACGAGCAGTACTTC. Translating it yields CASSLGGRTYEQYF.

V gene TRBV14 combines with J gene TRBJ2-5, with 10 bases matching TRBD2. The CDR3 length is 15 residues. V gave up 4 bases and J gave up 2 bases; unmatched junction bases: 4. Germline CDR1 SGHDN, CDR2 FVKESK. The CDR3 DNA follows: TGTGCCAGCAGCCCATCTAGCGGGAGACAAGAGACCCAGTACTTC. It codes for CASSPSSGRQETQYF.